The rows below give T cell receptor beta chains drawn from one sample of a study of cytomegalovirus exposure and HLA in healthy donors. Data came from immunoSEQ multiplex PCR; TCRdb stores just in-frame clones and leaves some out. The sample includes around 120,000 clones, 50% to 70% of them seen just once. The sequencing sample was made of PBMCs. Receptors were obtained from a man aged 30-40 years in good health and CMV-seropositive. Both conserved end residues are part of each CDR3. The D gene is left open where the match is weak. Size is omitted from some rows. Given values are once, few, many or a class for expanded clones.

V	J	size	D	DNA	CDR3
TRBV7-9	TRBJ1-6	.	.	TGTGCCAGCAGCTTAGCTCCAGGGAACTCACCCCTCCACTTT	CASSLAPGNSPLHF
TRBV5-1	TRBJ2-5	.	TRBD2	TGCGCCAGCAGCTATGGGACTAGCGGGGGACGGGAGACCCAGTACTTC	CASSYGTSGGRETQYF
TRBV4-1	TRBJ1-1	.	.	TGCGCCAGCAGCCAATTGCAGGGTAGTAGTACTGAAGCTTTCTTT	CASSQLQGSSTEAFF
TRBV5-3	TRBJ2-7	.	TRBD1	TGTGCCAGAAGCTCCACAGGGGGCGCTTACGAGCAGTACTTC	CARSSTGGAYEQYF
TRBV6-5	TRBJ2-1	.	TRBD1	TGTGCCAGCAGTGGGGACAGGTCTCGGAATGAGCAGTTCTTC	CASSGDRSRNEQFF
TRBV7-9	TRBJ1-1	once	.	TGTGCCAGCAGCAACCGACAGGCGAACACTGAAGCTTTCTTT	CASSNRQANTEAFF
TRBV30	TRBJ1-2	few	.	TGTGCCTGGAGTGTACGTTGGGGAGACTACACCTTC	CAWSVRWGDYTF
TRBV2	TRBJ2-3	.	TRBD2	TGTGCCAGCGTGGCCGAGCGGGGGGGCACGAATACGCAGTATTTT	CASVAERGGTNTQYF
TRBV7-2	TRBJ2-2	.	.	TGTGCCAGCAGCCCTGGTAGAGGGACCGGGGAGCTGTTTTTT	CASSPGRGTGELFF
TRBV6-4	TRBJ2-3	.	TRBD1	TGTGCCAGCAGTGACGGGACAGCTAGCACAGATACGCAGTATTTT	CASSDGTASTDTQYF
TRBV5-1	TRBJ2-7	.	TRBD1	TGCGCCAGCAGCTTGGGGGGACAGGGGAGCGAGCAGTACTTC	CASSLGGQGSEQYF
TRBV7-9	TRBJ2-1	few	.	TGTGCCAGCAGCTTAGTAGCCGGGGGAGCAGATGAGCAGTTCTTC	CASSLVAGGADEQFF
TRBV7-2	TRBJ2-2	.	TRBD2	TGTGCCAGCAGCCGGGGACTAACCGGGGAGCTGTTTTTT	CASSRGLTGELFF